This T cell receptor (beta chain) was retrieved from a study of response to subunit inactivated influenza vaccine. Regarding the study as a whole: Each seasonal influenza vaccination, the authors suggested, recruits few new T cells.

Per the germline V gene, CDR1 is DFQATT and CDR2 is SNEGSKA (reference sequence). This CDR3 contains 13 residues. V was pared by 2 bases and J by 5 bases, with 3 bases of the junction left unmatched. This clonotype showed up just a few times. Its antigen is not known. Each CDR3 protein is one row after TCRdb ran MiXCR on the RT-PCR reads. Of about 520,000 distinct CDR3 sequences detected, 25% appear once; the ten largest clones hold less than 2.5%. This receptor was obtained from a man aged 50-60 years who received an inactivated influenza vaccine. Sequencing was performed on CD4+ T cells sorted from PBMCs, taken more than 4 days after vaccination. V gene TRBV20-1 combines with J gene TRBJ2-1; 7 nucleotides match TRBD1. CDR3 loop: CSARWTGDNEQFF. Here the CDR3 DNA reads TGCAGTGCTAGATGGACAGGAGACAATGAGCAGTTCTTC.